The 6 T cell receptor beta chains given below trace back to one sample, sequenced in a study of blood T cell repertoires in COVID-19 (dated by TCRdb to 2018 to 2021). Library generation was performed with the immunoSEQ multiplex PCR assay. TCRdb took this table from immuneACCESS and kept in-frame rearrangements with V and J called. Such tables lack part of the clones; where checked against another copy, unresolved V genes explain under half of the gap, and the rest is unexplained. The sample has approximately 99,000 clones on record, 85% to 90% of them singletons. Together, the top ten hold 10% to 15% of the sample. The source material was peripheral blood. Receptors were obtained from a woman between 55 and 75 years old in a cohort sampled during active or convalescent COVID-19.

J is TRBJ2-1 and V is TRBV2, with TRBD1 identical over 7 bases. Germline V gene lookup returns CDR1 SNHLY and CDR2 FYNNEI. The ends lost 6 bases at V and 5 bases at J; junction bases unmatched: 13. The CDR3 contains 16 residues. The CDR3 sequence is CASRGAGGNSHNEQFF. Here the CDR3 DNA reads TGTGCCAGCAGGGGGGCAGGGGGAAACTCACACAATGAGCAGTTCTTC.

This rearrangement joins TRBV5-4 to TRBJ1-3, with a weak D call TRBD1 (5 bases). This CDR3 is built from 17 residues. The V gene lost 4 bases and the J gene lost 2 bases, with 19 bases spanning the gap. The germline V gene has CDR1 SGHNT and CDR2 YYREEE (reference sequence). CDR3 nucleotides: TGTGCCAGCAGCGTCGGCGGAGGGGTTACAGCTGGAAACACCATATATTTT. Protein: CASSVGGGVTAGNTIYF.

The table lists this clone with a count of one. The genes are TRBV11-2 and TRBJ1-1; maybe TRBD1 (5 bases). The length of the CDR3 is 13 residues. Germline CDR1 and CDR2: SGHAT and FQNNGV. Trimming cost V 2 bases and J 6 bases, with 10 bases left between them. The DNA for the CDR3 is TGTGCCAGCAGCTTACAGGGTAAAGCTGAAGCTTTCTTT. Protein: CASSLQGKAEAFF.

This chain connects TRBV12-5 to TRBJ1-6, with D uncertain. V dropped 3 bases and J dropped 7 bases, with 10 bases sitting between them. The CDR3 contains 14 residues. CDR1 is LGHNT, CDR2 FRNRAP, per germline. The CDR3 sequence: CASGFPGKNSPLHF. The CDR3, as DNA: TGTGCTAGTGGTTTTCCGGGAAAGAATTCACCCCTCCACTTT.

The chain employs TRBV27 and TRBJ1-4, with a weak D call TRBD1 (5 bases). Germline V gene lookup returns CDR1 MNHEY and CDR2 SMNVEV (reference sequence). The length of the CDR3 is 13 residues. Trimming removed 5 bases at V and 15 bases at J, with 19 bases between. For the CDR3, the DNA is TGTGCCAGCAGTACCGTTGGTGCGGGGCAAGTGTTTTTT. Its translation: CASSTVGAGQVFF.

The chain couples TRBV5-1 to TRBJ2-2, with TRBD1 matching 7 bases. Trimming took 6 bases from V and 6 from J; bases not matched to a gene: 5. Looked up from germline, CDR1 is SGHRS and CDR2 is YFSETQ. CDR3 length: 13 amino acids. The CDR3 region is CASTRDSAGELFF. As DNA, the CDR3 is TGCGCCAGCACCCGGGACAGCGCCGGGGAGCTGTTTTTT.